One sample yielded the 28 T cell receptor beta chains listed below, sequenced in a study of blood T cell repertoires in COVID-19. Assay used: immunoSEQ multiplex PCR; TCRdb lists only in-frame clones, some missing. The sample lists tens of thousands of clones, about 91% occurring once. Material for sequencing was peripheral blood. The origin of the receptors is a man aged 65 to 85 with active COVID-19.

The chain couples TRBV4-2 to TRBJ1-5, with 7 bases lining up with TRBD1. CDR3 length equals 15 residues. Germline V gene lookup returns CDR1 LGHNA and CDR2 YNFKEQ. J was trimmed by 4 bases and V by 0 bases; bases with no gene match: 3. The CDR3 bases are TGTGCCAGCAGCCAAGAGAGGGGGCTGAATCAGCCCCAGCATTTT. This gives the protein CASSQERGLNQPQHF.

This chain joins TRBV21-1 and TRBJ2-7; TRBD2 reflects the table's D call only, with no check against the DNA. TRBV21-1 is termed a pseudogene. The CDR3 is 16 residues long. This CDR3 reads CASSKGGTRERYEQYF. CDR3 coding DNA: TGTGCCAGCAGCAAAGGGGGAACACGGGAGCGATACGAGCAGTACTTC.

The V gene is TRBV7-8, the J gene TRBJ2-7; 9 bases map to TRBD2. Unmatched junction bases numbered 16, after V lost 5 bases and J lost 2 bases. CDR1 SGHVS and CDR2 FQNEAQ come from the germline V gene. CDR3 size: 18 residues. CDR3 sequence reads: CASSRPPDSGGPTYEQYF. In DNA form, the CDR3 reads TGTGCCAGCAGCCGGCCCCCCGATAGCGGGGGCCCCACCTACGAGCAGTACTTC.

The chain is built from TRBV12-3 or TRBV12-4 and TRBJ2-3; no clear D. V was trimmed by 7 bases and J by 4 bases, leaving 12 bases between them. The CDR3 has 13 amino acids. Here the CDR3 reads CASNNNRADTQYF. The CDR3, as DNA: TGTGCCAGCAACAATAACCGTGCAGATACGCAGTATTTT.

The J gene is TRBJ2-1, the V gene TRBV4-3, with TRBD2 identical over 10 bases. This CDR3 has 17 residues. CDR1 is LGHNA and CDR2 is YSLEER in the germline V gene. The V and J ends lost 1 base and 13 bases, in that order; junction bases with no gene match: 16. The CDR3 coding sequence is TGCGCCAGCAGCCAAGTAACCGCTAGCGGGGGCCTCTCTGAACAGTTCTTC. This translates into CASSQVTASGGLSEQFF.

This chain joins TRBV19 and TRBJ2-7; TRBD1 matches 8 bases. Trimming at V came to 3 bases and at J to 3 bases, leaving 4 bases not matched to a gene. There are 14 residues in the CDR3. CDR1 is LNHDA, CDR2 SQIVND, per germline (reference sequence). The CDR3 region has the DNA TGTGCCAGTAGTATGGTACAGGGGGGCTACGAGCAGTACTTC. As protein: CASSMVQGGYEQYF.

V gene TRBV11-2 combines with J gene TRBJ2-2; D gene uncertain. Germline lookup yields CDR1 SGHAT and CDR2 FQNNGV. Between the trimmed V and J ends, which lost 5 bases and 1 base, there was a span of 5 bases. The CDR3 has 13 amino acids. As DNA, the CDR3 is TGTGCCAGCAGCCCCATGAACACCGGGGAGCTGTTTTTT. Protein sequence: CASSPMNTGELFF.

V gene TRBV9 combines with J gene TRBJ2-1; 11 positions match TRBD2. This CDR3 region has 19 residues. J was trimmed by 2 bases and V by 4 bases; bases with no gene match: 14. Germline CDR1 is SGDLS and CDR2 is YYNGEE. In DNA form, the CDR3 reads TGTGCCAGCAGCTCAGGGGAAGAACTAGCGGGGGTACCCTACAATGAGCAGTTCTTC. The encoded protein is CASSSGEELAGVPYNEQFF.

The genes are TRBV28 and TRBJ2-7, with TRBD2 identical over 8 bases. The CDR3 is made up of 13 amino acids. Per the germline V gene, CDR1 is MDHEN and CDR2 is SYDVKM. V dropped 4 bases and J dropped 6; count of bases not matched to a gene: 5. This CDR3 reads CASSSTGRAEQYF. CDR3 in DNA: TGTGCCAGCAGTTCTACCGGGAGGGCCGAGCAGTACTTC.

The chain couples TRBV5-4 to TRBJ1-2, with a possible D match to TRBD1 (6 bases). This CDR3 has 12 amino acids. V gave up 5 bases and J gave up 5 bases, with 10 bases separating them. Germline CDR1 and CDR2: SGHNT and YYREEE (reference sequence). In nucleotides, the CDR3 is TGTGCCAGCAGTTCAACAGGGTATGGCTACACCTTC. Translating gives CASSSTGYGYTF.

The chain has TRBV18 and TRBJ2-7; D uncertain. Deletions cut 2 bases from V and 0 bases from J, with 8 bases between. The CDR3 runs to 14 residues. CDR1 is KGHSH and CDR2 is LQKENI in the germline V gene. Here the CDR3 DNA reads TGTGCCAGCTCACCAAATTACAGCTCCTACGAGCAGTACTTC. It codes for CASSPNYSSYEQYF.

The V call is TRBV6-2 or TRBV6-3, the J call TRBJ1-6, with 9 nucleotides matching TRBD1. Losses at the gene ends were 6 bases for V and 7 bases for J; bases not matched to a gene: 4. The CDR3 contains 14 residues. Germline-derived CDR1 and CDR2 are MNHEY and SVGEGT. The CDR3 DNA reads TGTGCCAGCAGCCGGGACAGGGCAAATTCACCCCTCCACTTT. Protein: CASSRDRANSPLHF.

The CDR3 nucleotides are TGTGCCAGCTCACCACCTGCTGGCGGAAACATTCAGTACTTC. It yields the protein CASSPPAGGNIQYF. The chain combines TRBV18 with TRBJ2-4; D is undetermined. The V end lost 0 bases, the J end lost 6 bases, and 9 bases lay between the germline ends. This CDR3 is built from 14 residues. Germline-derived CDR1 and CDR2 are KGHSH and LQKENI.

V gene TRBV30 combines with J gene TRBJ1-1, with a tentative D call TRBD1 (6 bases). The CDR3 length is 13 residues. CDR1 is GTSNPN and CDR2 is SVGIG in the germline V gene (reference sequence). With 2 bases removed from V and 1 base from J, the gap between germline ends came to 8 bases. The DNA for the CDR3 is TGTGCCTGGAGTCGACAGGAGAACACTGAAGCTTTCTTT. Its translation is CAWSRQENTEAFF.

The sample holds one count of this clone. Written as DNA, the CDR3 is TGTGCCAGCAGCCCCCCGGGAGGGAAGGCAGGAGGCTACACCTTC. It translates to CASSPPGGKAGGYTF. V is TRBV7-2 and J is TRBJ1-2; D not resolved. The V end lost 5 bases, the J end lost 8 bases, and 21 bases lay between the germline ends. The CDR3 totals 15 residues. From germline, CDR1 is SGHTA and CDR2 FQGNSA.

This clone has a single count. The rearrangement joins TRBV19 to TRBJ2-7; 9 bases are a match to TRBD1. The germline V gene encodes CDR1 LNHDA and CDR2 SQIVND (reference sequence). CDR3 length equals 15 residues. After removal of 7 bases from V and 2 bases from J, the junction contained 9 bases not matched to a gene. The CDR3 coding sequence is TGTGCCAGTACCACCTCGACAGGGGGGACCTACGAGCAGTACTTC. It is translated as CASTTSTGGTYEQYF.

The chain links TRBV7-9 to TRBJ1-4, with D perhaps matching TRBD1 (6 bases). The CDR3 loop spans 16 amino acids. Germline CDR1 SEHNR, CDR2 FQNEAQ (reference sequence). Trimming pared 5 bases from V and 8 bases from J, leaving 21 bases between. The CDR3: CASSISRDTPGEKLFF. Written as DNA, the CDR3 is TGTGCCAGCAGCATCTCCCGGGACACCCCGGGCGAAAAACTGTTTTTT. The entire variable domain, with the rest obtained from reference TRBV7-9 and TRBJ1-4, is as follows: DTGVSQNPRHKITKRGQNVTFRCDPISEHNRLYWYRQTLGQGPEFLTYFQNEAQLEKSRLLSDRFSAERPKGSFSTLEIQRTEQGDSAMYLCASSISRDTPGEKLFFGSGTQLSVL.

The J gene is TRBJ1-6, the V gene TRBV6-6, with D possibly matching TRBD1 (5 bases). V lost 5 bases and J 7 bases, leaving 6 bases between the germline ends. Germline CDR1 and CDR2: MNHNY and SVGAGI (reference sequence). The CDR3 is made up of 12 amino acids. The CDR3: CASSAGNSPLHF. The CDR3 coding sequence is TGTGCCAGCAGTGCAGGGAATTCACCCCTCCACTTT.

The table lists this clone with a few counts. The chain joins TRBV2 to TRBJ2-1, with 14 positions matching TRBD2. Germline CDR1 reads SNHLY; CDR2 reads FYNNEI. The CDR3 spans 18 residues. V lost 6 bases and J lost 0; bases outside the gene matches: 7. The CDR3 DNA is TGTGCCAGCAGAGGACTAGCGGGGGGATTAAGCTCCTACAATGAGCAGTTCTTC. Translating gives CASRGLAGGLSSYNEQFF.

J is TRBJ1-2 and V is TRBV19; TRBD1 aligns across 12 bases. The CDR3 covers 15 residues. CDR1 and CDR2 (germline): LNHDA, SQIVND (reference sequence). After removal of 5 bases from V and 5 bases from J, the junction contained 6 bases not matched to a gene. The CDR3 bases are TGTGCCAGTAGTGGCCGGGACAGGGGGCAATATGGCTACACCTTC. It translates to CASSGRDRGQYGYTF.

This chain links TRBV7-9 with TRBJ1-5; 12 bases align to TRBD1. Looked up from germline, CDR1 is SEHNR and CDR2 is FQNEAQ (reference sequence). V lost 5 bases and J lost 6; bases outside the gene matches: 5. The CDR3 is 15 residues long. The CDR3 DNA sequence: TGTGCCAGCAGCAAGGGACAGGGGGCGAGTCAGCCCCAGCATTTT. Residues: CASSKGQGASQPQHF.

This chain uses TRBV7-2 with TRBJ2-7, with D unclear. Germline CDR1 is SGHTA and CDR2 is FQGNSA. Trimming removed 1 base from V and 3 bases from J, with 7 bases in between. The CDR3 length is 13 residues. The DNA of the CDR3 is TGTGCCAGCAGCTTAGGGTCGGTCTACGAGCAGTACTTC. Protein: CASSLGSVYEQYF.

The chain carries TRBV21-1 and TRBJ1-2; TRBD1 reflects the table's D call only, with no check against the DNA. TRBV21-1 is a documented pseudogene. The CDR3 is made up of 15 amino acids. This CDR3 reads CASPRGQGASYGYTF. DNA for the CDR3: TGTGCCAGCCCCAGAGGACAGGGGGCTAGCTATGGCTACACCTTC.

The J gene is TRBJ1-1, the V gene TRBV18; TRBD1 is a possible D gene (6 bases). Per the germline V gene, CDR1 is KGHSH and CDR2 is LQKENI. V was shortened by 3 bases and J by 3 bases, with 17 bases between the two germline ends. The CDR3 has 16 residues. The DNA for the CDR3 is TGTGCCAGCTCACCGACAGGATTTGTTCGGGACACTGAAGCTTTCTTT. This sequence encodes CASSPTGFVRDTEAFF.

V usage is TRBV7-6 and J usage is TRBJ2-1; D might be TRBD2 (6 bases). Germline V gene lookup returns CDR1 SGHVS and CDR2 FNYEAQ. V was shortened by 5 bases and J by 0 bases, with 14 bases between the two germline ends. This CDR3 region has 16 residues. The CDR3 protein is CASSPGTGSSYNEQFF. In DNA form, the CDR3 reads TGTGCCAGCAGCCCCGGGACTGGGAGCTCCTACAATGAGCAGTTCTTC.

The chain has TRBV6-4 and TRBJ2-5, with a possible D match to TRBD2 (6 bases). CDR3 length: 13 amino acids. CDR1 is MRHNA and CDR2 is SNTAGT in the germline V gene. V lost 0 bases to trimming and J lost 8 bases, with 10 bases between them. This chain's CDR3 is CASSDSGGKTQYF. The CDR3 bases are TGTGCCAGCAGTGACTCGGGCGGGAAAACCCAGTACTTC.

This chain joins TRBV25-1 and TRBJ1-1; 7 nucleotides match TRBD1. The CDR3 length is 13 residues. The junction had 6 bases not matched to a gene; V was cut back by 6 bases and J by 5 bases. Per the germline V gene, CDR1 is MGHDK and CDR2 is SYGVNS. Written as DNA, the CDR3 is TGTGCCAGCAGCGGGAGGGGGCGAACTGAAGCTTTCTTT. Protein sequence: CASSGRGRTEAFF.

The chain links TRBV4-3 to TRBJ2-7, with D possibly being TRBD2 (5 bases). The ends were cut back, 4 bases at V and 0 bases at J, with 10 bases in the middle. This CDR3 contains 14 residues. The germline CDR1 and CDR2 sequences are LGHNA and YSLEER. Here the CDR3 DNA reads TGCGCCAGCAGCCCACTAGGTAGCTCCTACGAGCAGTACTTC. Translation gives CASSPLGSSYEQYF.